This TCR beta chain stems from a study of OX40 agonist ivuxolimab in advanced cancers. The sample holds one count of this clone. The CDR3 is 13 amino acids. Trimming pared 2 bases from V and 2 bases from J, leaving 8 bases between. Germline values: CDR1 SGHRS, CDR2 YFSETQ. The data were produced by immunoSEQ multiplex PCR, yet TCRdb's version contains in-frame clones alone and is incomplete. The repertoire holds 35,000 to 50,000 clones, with around 87% as singletons. This TCR was recovered from an adult with an advanced solid tumor such as melanoma, head and neck, liver or kidney cancer. The sequencing here drew on CD4+ or CD8+ T cells sorted from blood, taken in a trial of the OX40 agonist ivuxolimab. This chain connects TRBV5-1 to TRBJ2-7; D is ambiguous. The CDR3 coding sequence is TGCGCCAGCAGCTTTTTTATTGCCTACGAGCAGTACTTC. It is translated as CASSFFIAYEQYF.